This T cell receptor beta chain was profiled in a study of shared clonotypes between healthy human individuals. This clone was detected only a few times. The study separated CD4+ cells into CD45RA+ naive and CD45RA-negative memory subsets. Assay used: immunoSEQ multiplex PCR; TCRdb lists only in-frame clones, some missing. The sample lists hundreds of thousands of clones, 60% to 75% occurring once. V was shortened by 1 base and J by 4 bases, with 14 bases between the two germline ends. This CDR3 region has 17 residues. Germline CDR1 reads MGHRA; CDR2 reads YSYEKL. The clonotype originates from a woman under 40 in good health. The chain links TRBV4-1 to TRBJ2-6; D may match TRBD1 or TRBD2 (6 bases each). Material for sequencing was memory CD4+ T cells sorted from blood. Subset: CD45RA-negative fraction. CDR3 DNA: TGCGCCAGCAGCCAAGCCACGGGGGCGGCCGGGGCCAACGTCCTGACTTTC. Translation: CASSQATGAAGANVLTF.